The source of this T cell receptor (beta chain) is a study of blood T cell repertoires in COVID-19. Overall study context: The origin of the acute and convalescent COVID-19 samples was the United States, Italy and Spain. The cDNA or gDNA used as material had been derived from T cells, B-cell-depleted T cells, or PBMCs.

Seattle patient enrollment occurred during active infection, with longitudinal follow-up thereafter. Here immunoSEQ multiplex PCR was the method, and the copy in TCRdb shows in-frame clones only, minus some. The repertoire consists of over 150,000 clones, with approximately 91% occurring once and the leading ten covering roughly 19%. The germline V gene has CDR1 LGHNA and CDR2 YNFKEQ. The CDR3 is 16 residues long. V trimming: 0 bases; J trimming: 3 bases; junction bases outside the gene matches: 3. The sequence was collected from a man aged 50 to 59 with COVID-19, enrolled during active disease. The sample was peripheral blood. V gene TRBV4-2 combines with J gene TRBJ2-1, with 9 nucleotides matching TRBD2. CDR3 DNA: TGTGCCAGCAGCCAAGATTCTAGCGGGGACTACAATGAGCAGTTCTTC. It specifies CASSQDSSGDYNEQFF.